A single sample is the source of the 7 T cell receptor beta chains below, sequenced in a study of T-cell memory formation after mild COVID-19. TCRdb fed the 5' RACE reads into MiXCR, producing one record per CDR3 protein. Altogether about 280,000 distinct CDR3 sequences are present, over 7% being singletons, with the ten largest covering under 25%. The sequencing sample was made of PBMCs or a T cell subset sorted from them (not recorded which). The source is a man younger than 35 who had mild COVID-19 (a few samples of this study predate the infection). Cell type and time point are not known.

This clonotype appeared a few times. The CDR3 protein is CSAFQVPDTQYF. CDR3 bases: TGCAGTGCGTTCCAGGTCCCAGATACGCAGTATTTT. This chain connects TRBV20-1 to TRBJ2-3; D call uncertain. V lost 6 bases, J lost 4 bases, and 11 bases lay in between. The length of the CDR3 is 12 residues. From germline, CDR1 is DFQATT and CDR2 SNEGSKA (reference sequence).

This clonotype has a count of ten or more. The CDR3, as DNA: TGTGCCAGCAGTTACTCGGGGACTAACACTGAAGCTTTCTTT. This sequence encodes CASSYSGTNTEAFF. The chain links TRBV6-2 or TRBV6-3 to TRBJ1-1; TRBD1 is a possible D gene (5 bases). Trimming removed 0 bases at V and 2 bases at J, with 7 bases between. CDR1 MNHEY and CDR2 SVGEGT come from the germline V gene. The CDR3 is 14 amino acids.

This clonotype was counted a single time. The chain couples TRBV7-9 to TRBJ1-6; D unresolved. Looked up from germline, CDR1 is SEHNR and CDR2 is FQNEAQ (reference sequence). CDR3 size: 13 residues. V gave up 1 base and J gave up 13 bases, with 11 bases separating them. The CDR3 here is CASSLGAPIPLHF. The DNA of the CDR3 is TGTGCCAGCAGCTTAGGGGCCCCGATCCCCCTCCACTTT. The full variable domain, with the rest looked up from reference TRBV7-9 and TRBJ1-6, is DTGVSQNPRHKITKRGQNVTFRCDPISEHNRLYWYRQTLGQGPEFLTYFQNEAQLEKSRLLSDRFSAERPKGSFSTLEIQRTEQGDSAMYLCASSLGAPIPLHFGNGTRLTVT.

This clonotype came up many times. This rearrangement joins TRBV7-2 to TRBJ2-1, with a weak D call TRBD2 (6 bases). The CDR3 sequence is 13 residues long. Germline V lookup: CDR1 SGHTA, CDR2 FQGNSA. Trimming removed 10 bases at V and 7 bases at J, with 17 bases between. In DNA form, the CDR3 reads TGTGCCACCCATAGTGGGGGGTGGAATGAGCAGTTCTTC. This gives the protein CATHSGGWNEQFF.

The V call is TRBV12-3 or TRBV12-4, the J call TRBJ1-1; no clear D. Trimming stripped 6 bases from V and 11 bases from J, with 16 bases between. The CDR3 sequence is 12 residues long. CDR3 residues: CASSRPGGGAFF. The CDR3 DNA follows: TGTGCCAGCAGCCGGCCTGGTGGAGGGGCTTTCTTT.

CDR3 in amino acids: CASSLRDKFNTQYF. For the CDR3, the DNA is TGTGCCAGCAGCTTACGGGACAAGTTTAATACGCAGTATTTT. The gene calls are TRBV7-6 and TRBJ2-3; maybe TRBD1 (6 bases). V lost 2 bases and J 7 bases, leaving 13 bases between the germline ends. CDR3 size: 14 residues. Germline V gene data show CDR1 as SGHVS and CDR2 as FNYEAQ.

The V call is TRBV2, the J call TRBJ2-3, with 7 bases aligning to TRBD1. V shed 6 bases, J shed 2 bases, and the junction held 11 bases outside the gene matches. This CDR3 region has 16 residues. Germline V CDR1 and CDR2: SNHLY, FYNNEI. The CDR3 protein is CASRLQGSLVTDTQYF. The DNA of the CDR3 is TGTGCCAGCAGACTACAGGGGTCTCTTGTCACAGATACGCAGTATTTT.